This entry is about one TCR beta chain. Its antigen remains unidentified. These data belong to a study of response to subunit inactivated influenza vaccine. TCRdb reprocessed the RT-PCR reads via MiXCR and lists one record per CDR3 protein. This table holds more than 700,000 distinct CDR3 sequences, around 21% found once. Findings and limits, study-wide: Few additional T cells are recruited per seasonal influenza vaccination, authors suggested.

In germline, CDR1 is SQVTM, CDR2 ANQGSEA. V was pared by 3 bases and J by 4 bases, with 19 bases between. CDR3 length: 15 residues. The sample was PBMCs from blood, taken 4 to 6 days after vaccination. This clonotype was obtained from a man aged 50-60 years who received an inactivated influenza vaccine. The V gene is TRBV29-1, the J gene TRBJ2-7; possibly TRBD1 or TRBD2 for D (6 bases each). The CDR3, as DNA: TGCAGCGTTGAGTTCCGGGGAGGACAGCATTACGAGCAGTACTTC. This encodes CSVEFRGGQHYEQYF.